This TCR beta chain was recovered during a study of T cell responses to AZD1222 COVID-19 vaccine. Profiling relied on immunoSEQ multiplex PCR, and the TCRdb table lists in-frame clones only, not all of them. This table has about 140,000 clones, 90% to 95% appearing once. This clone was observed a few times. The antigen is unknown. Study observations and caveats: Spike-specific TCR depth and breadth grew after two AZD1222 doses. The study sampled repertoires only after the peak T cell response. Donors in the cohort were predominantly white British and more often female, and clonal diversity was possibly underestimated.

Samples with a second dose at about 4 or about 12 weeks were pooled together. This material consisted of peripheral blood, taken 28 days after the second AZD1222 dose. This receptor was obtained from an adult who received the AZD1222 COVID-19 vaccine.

The CDR3 coding sequence is TGTGCCAGCAGCGTCACATGGGGCTCCTACGAGCAGTACTTC. This codes for CASSVTWGSYEQYF. V and J are TRBV9 and TRBJ2-7; unclear D gene. The CDR3 is 14 amino acids. Trimming removed 2 bases at V and 0 bases at J, with 9 bases between. CDR1 is SGDLS, CDR2 YYNGEE, per germline.